This T cell receptor (beta chain) was documented in a study of T cell responses to AZD1222 COVID-19 vaccine. Study-wide results and limits: Vaccine-related CD4 TCRs covered spike, predominating at 160-218 and 743-854. The number of AZD1222 recipients seropositive at baseline was only 6 or 7.

To note about this clone: The antigen is undetermined.

Sequencing was performed with immunoSEQ multiplex PCR; in TCRdb, only in-frame clones are kept and a portion is missing. In the table there are about 130,000 clones, 85% to 95% of which are singletons. The CDR3 length is 16 residues. CDR1 is KGHSY and CDR2 is FQNENV in the germline V gene. V shed 4 bases and J 1 base; nucleotides not matched to a gene: 5. The chain joins TRBV16 to TRBJ1-4, with 8 positions matching TRBD1. The TCR comes from an adult who received the AZD1222 COVID-19 vaccine. This material consisted of peripheral blood, taken 28 days after the second AZD1222 dose. CDR3 DNA sequence: TGTGCCAGCAGCCCACAGGACAGGGAAACTAATGAAAAACTGTTTTTT. This gives the protein CASSPQDRETNEKLFF.